The source of this T cell receptor (beta chain) is a study of HIV-infected patients and healthy controls. Trimming removed 6 bases from V and 6 bases from J, with 14 bases in between. The germline V gene encodes CDR1 DFQATT and CDR2 SNEGSKA (reference sequence). The CDR3 length is 12 residues. Each CDR3 protein is one row after TCRdb ran MiXCR on the 5' RACE reads. The sample consists of 18,000 or so distinct CDR3 sequences, 15% to 20% of them appearing once. The clonotype originates from a human donor in good health. This chain connects TRBV20-1 to TRBJ1-1; D is possibly TRBD1 (5 bases). Sequenced material: CD8+ T cells from blood. DNA of the CDR3: TGCAGTGCCAGGGTTGCAGGTGCTGAAGCTTTCTTT. This gives the protein CSARVAGAEAFF.